Only one count was recorded for the clone carrying this T cell receptor (beta chain). This sample is drawn from a study of T cell changes during pregnancy in multiple sclerosis. The method was immunoSEQ multiplex PCR; TCRdb's version includes in-frame clones alone and lacks a portion of them. Of about 20,000 clones detected, 91% appear once; the ten largest clones hold 0.67%. Germline V lookup: CDR1 SGHRS, CDR2 YFSETQ. The V end lost 4 bases, the J end lost 3 bases, and 15 bases lay between the germline ends. The CDR3 covers 15 residues. This sequence joins TRBV5-1 and TRBJ2-3; D not resolved. Specimen: CD4+ T cells from peripheral blood mononuclear cells, collected in the third trimester of pregnancy. This clonotype was obtained from a female donor in good health, enrolled as a control in a pregnancy study. CDR3 region: CASSPVQRETDTQYF. The DNA for the CDR3 is TGCGCCAGCAGCCCCGTGCAGCGAGAGACAGATACGCAGTATTTT.